The T cell receptor beta chain described here comes from a study of T cell responses to AZD1222 COVID-19 vaccine. As for the study in general: Pooled samples include second doses given at about 4 or 12 weeks.

Findings and limits, study-wide: White British people made up most donors, females outnumbered males, and clonal diversity was possibly underestimated. Two doses of AZD1222 preceded a rise in Spike-specific TCR breadth and depth. The span of vaccine-associated CD4 TCRs extended across spike, with dominance at 160-218 and 743-854.

A remark on this clone: The antigen remains unidentified.

CDR3 size: 14 residues. Germline CDR1 is MNHEY and CDR2 is SVGAGI. V lost 6 bases to trimming and J lost 4 bases; unmatched junction nucleotides: 7. The table came from immunoSEQ multiplex PCR; TCRdb's copy has only in-frame clones and leaves some out. Here the sample spans roughly 170,000 clones, 90% to 95% being singletons. This chain links TRBV6-5 with TRBJ1-2; 8 nucleotides line up with TRBD1. The source material was peripheral blood, sampled on day 0 of AZD1222 vaccination. The sequence derives from an adult in good health. CDR3 amino acids: CASRTGGVVYGYTF. CDR3 bases: TGTGCCAGCAGAACAGGGGGAGTTGTCTATGGCTACACCTTC.